These T cell receptor beta chains were read from a single sample in a study of regulatory T cells in long-lasting Graves disease. TCRdb ran MiXCR on the multiplex PCR reads and lists one entry per CDR3 protein. This table has about 370,000 distinct CDR3 sequences, roughly a sixth appearing once. This specimen was peripheral blood mononuclear cells (PBMCs), taken at new diagnosis, from a patient treated with antithyroid drugs. These receptors all come from a female donor with Graves disease. Each CDR3 is given with its conserved first and last residue. The order of the fields is CDR3 protein, V gene.

CDR3: CASSLDRPNTGELFF
V: TRBV7-2

CDR3: CASSQWTESYEQYF
V: TRBV4-1

CDR3: CASSETGTGNEKLFF
V: TRBV2

CDR3: CAISVSPGANVLTF
V: TRBV10-3

CDR3: CASSPSLWEDEAFF
V: TRBV3-1

CDR3: CASSAQGTGAYNEQFF
V: TRBV28

CDR3: CASSLMGAGGNTEAFF
V: TRBV27

CDR3: CASSSGGQGGMSGYTF
V: TRBV28

CDR3: CASSHARNTEAFF
V: TRBV4-3

CDR3: CATSDPGTSDTGELFF
V: TRBV24-1

CDR3: CASSLDGAGGSTQYF
V: TRBV5-1

CDR3: CASSVGRTSRETQYF
V: TRBV9

CDR3: CASSGLELGTGELFF
V: TRBV9

CDR3: CASGLAGGDQPQHF
V: TRBV12-5

CDR3: CASSTNDRGREPQHF
V: TRBV6-1

CDR3: CASSPGTYTDTQYF
V: TRBV7-2

CDR3: CASSFGRNFEAFF
V: TRBV5-1

CDR3: CASSHEGPGAANEKLFF
V: TRBV3-1

CDR3: CASGTGASGNTIYF
V: TRBV19

CDR3: CASSYSGGQITDTQYF
V: TRBV6-5

CDR3: CASSLVGTGGNEQYF
V: TRBV5-1

CDR3: CASSQGVGSSKETQYF
V: TRBV7-6

CDR3: CASRTTFQPGELFF
V: TRBV6-1

CDR3: CAGELAESYEQYF
V: TRBV30

CDR3: CASSPFGGRLQETQYF
V: TRBV6-1

CDR3: CASSLIWMNTGELFF
V: TRBV5-1

CDR3: CSVRVRGRADTGELFF
V: TRBV29-1

CDR3: CASSPAGQGFYEQYF
V: TRBV7-9

CDR3: CASSLNPGDTNYEQYF
V: TRBV28

CDR3: CASSLFPRSRNNEQFF
V: TRBV7-4

CDR3: CASTALPTGGRSGANVLTF
V: TRBV11-2

CDR3: CASSLWGGEAFF
V: TRBV11-2

CDR3: CASSKDSGSWEQYF
V: TRBV6-2/TRBV6-3

CDR3: CAIRIHSGKGYEQYF
V: TRBV10-3

CDR3: CASSQFSGNYEQYF
V: TRBV16

CDR3: CASSPTPSGLNTGELFF
V: TRBV7-3

CDR3: CSALLAGYNEKLFF
V: TRBV20-1

CDR3: CASSLPAGTYEQYF
V: TRBV6-1

CDR3: CASSQETGGLETNEKLFF
V: TRBV4-1

CDR3: CASSFRGTDTQYF
V: TRBV7-2

CDR3: CASGVAGLSYEQYF
V: TRBV2

CDR3: CASGSDGGLDQPQHF
V: TRBV12-5

CDR3: CAGSPWPGANQPQHF
V: TRBV7-2

CDR3: CATRDLRGVMNTEAFF
V: TRBV24-1

CDR3: CASTQGSVYGAQHF
V: TRBV19

CDR3: CATSDPVSGANVLTF
V: TRBV24-1

CDR3: CASRIRLDSYEQYF
V: TRBV5-4

CDR3: CASSSKLAGGTPYEQYF
V: TRBV5-5

CDR3: CASIPTGGELSPLHF
V: TRBV19

CDR3: CASSQDELSGEAFF
V: TRBV4-1

CDR3: CASRNPGGRWNNEQFF
V: TRBV27

CDR3: CASSYQFGDLYSYNEQFF
V: TRBV3-1

CDR3: CSAPPGRGDYNEQFF
V: TRBV20-1